Listed below are T cell receptor beta chains from one sample, sequenced in a study of T cells after yellow fever vaccination. TCRdb used MiXCR to reprocess the 5' RACE reads, holding one entry per CDR3 protein. The sample lists almost 600,000 distinct CDR3 sequences; roughly 14% were seen once. This material consisted of PBMCs, taken on the day of the yellow fever booster vaccination. The receptors derive from a man aged 25-45 years who received the YFV17D yellow fever vaccine. CDR3s include the opening cysteine and the closing phenylalanine or tryptophan. A D gene is named only where the DNA matches it firmly. Part of the rows lack a size; the others show once, few, many or a class for expanded clones.

V: TRBV3-1
size: few
D: TRBD2
J: TRBJ2-1
DNA: TGTGCCAGCAGCCGTGGTAGCGGGACTTTTAATGAGCAGTTCTTC
CDR3: CASSRGSGTFNEQFF

V: TRBV6-5
size: .
D: .
J: TRBJ2-5
DNA: TGTGCCAGCAGTTACTCGAGGTGGGGAGAGACCCAGTACTTC
CDR3: CASSYSRWGETQYF

V: TRBV15
size: .
D: .
J: TRBJ2-7
DNA: TGTGCCACCAGCAGAGATGTGGGCTACGAGCAGTACTTC
CDR3: CATSRDVGYEQYF

V: TRBV5-1
size: few
D: .
J: TRBJ2-2
DNA: TGCGCCAGCAGCTCGGGAATGCCAGCGAACACCGGGGAGCTGTTTTTT
CDR3: CASSSGMPANTGELFF

V: TRBV4-1
size: few
D: .
J: TRBJ1-4
DNA: TGCGCCAGCAGCCGAGGATCCGGGACCTATAATGAAAAACTGTTTTTT
CDR3: CASSRGSGTYNEKLFF

V: TRBV19
size: few
D: TRBD1
J: TRBJ1-1
DNA: TGTGCCAGTACCGAACTACAGGGGGGTGGAACTGAAGCTTTCTTT
CDR3: CASTELQGGGTEAFF

V: TRBV7-9
size: few
D: .
J: TRBJ2-1
DNA: TGTGCCAGCAGCACCGGGGCCCGACAACAGTTCTTC
CDR3: CASSTGARQQFF

V: TRBV9
size: few
D: TRBD1
J: TRBJ1-3
DNA: TGTGCCAGCAGCACCTGGACAGGCGGAAACACCATATATTTT
CDR3: CASSTWTGGNTIYF

V: TRBV14
size: .
D: TRBD2
J: TRBJ2-1
DNA: TGTGCCAGCAGCCAAGATGTTTTGCGGGAGTTTAAGATTGACAATGAGCAGTTCTTC
CDR3: CASSQDVLREFKIDNEQFF

V: TRBV20-1
size: .
D: .
J: TRBJ1-1
DNA: TGCAGTGCTAGAGCATATACAGGGTATACTGAAGCTTTCTTT
CDR3: CSARAYTGYTEAFF

V: TRBV5-1
size: few
D: .
J: TRBJ1-1
DNA: TGCGCCAGCAGCTTTAGGGGTGTCATGAACACTGAAGCTTTCTTT
CDR3: CASSFRGVMNTEAFF

V: TRBV10-3
size: many
D: .
J: TRBJ2-1
DNA: TGTGCCACGGATCAGGAGAATGAGCAGTTCTTC
CDR3: CATDQENEQFF

V: TRBV6-4
size: .
D: TRBD2
J: TRBJ2-1
DNA: TGTGCCAGCAGTGAATCGTCCTTTGCGGGGGATGAGCAGTTCTTC
CDR3: CASSESSFAGDEQFF

V: TRBV3-1
size: .
D: TRBD2
J: TRBJ2-2
DNA: TGTGCCTGCAGCCTGGGGCGGGCCGGGAGGGCCCGGGAGCTGTTTTTT
CDR3: CACSLGRAGRARELFF

V: TRBV30
size: few
D: .
J: TRBJ1-6
DNA: TGTGCCTGGAAGGGGGAGAATAATTCACCCCTCCACTTT
CDR3: CAWKGENNSPLHF

V: TRBV25-1
size: .
D: TRBD2
J: TRBJ2-3
DNA: TGTGCCAGCAGTCCCACCCAAGTGTCTAGCGGGAGCACAGATACGCAGTATTTT
CDR3: CASSPTQVSSGSTDTQYF

V: TRBV6-1
size: few
D: TRBD2
J: TRBJ2-3
DNA: TGTGCCAGCAGGCCGGATCGTGGCGGGAGGGCTCCAGATACGCAGTATTTT
CDR3: CASRPDRGGRAPDTQYF